The entry that follows covers one TCR beta chain sequence. This clonotype was picked up a small number of times. The specificity of this receptor is unknown. Base qualities are not at hand, and no much larger clone is one base apart. The CDR3 spans 16 residues, from the cysteine through the phenylalanine. Just the 48-base CDR3 DNA is kept, in frame starting at base 1. The germline V gene encodes CDR1 LNHNV and CDR2 YYDKDF (reference sequence). V sheds 1 base and J sheds 10 bases, leaving 22 bases between their ends. The time point label corresponds to: newly diagnosed GD, antithyroid drugs for less than 3 months. RNA was extracted from PBMCs in TRIzol for both TCR sequencing and RNA sequencing. The diagnosis of Graves' disease followed American Thyroid Association guidelines. Patients for the study were recruited at an endocrinology department in Xi'an, China. Each patient gave about 8.1 milliliters of peripheral blood, collected in an EDTA anticoagulant tube. Ficoll Paque Plus density gradient separation was used to isolate PBMCs, and no further T cell sorting was performed. An Agilent 2100 Bioanalyzer and agarose gel were used to assess RNA quality, and a NanoDrop 2000 was used to measure RNA concentration.

This sample was included in a study of regulatory T cells in long-lasting Graves disease (dated by TCRdb to the early 2020s). For context, the study as a whole: Newly diagnosed Graves' disease patients had taken antithyroid drugs for less than 3 months. The study was registered as a clinical trial and conducted in China. Persistent Graves' disease patients were compared with newly diagnosed Graves' disease patients by peripheral blood TCR sequencing and RNA sequencing. A total of around 35 samples underwent TCR sequencing, from about 13 patients with persistent Graves' disease and approximately 20 patients with newly diagnosed Graves' disease.

Findings and caveats that apply to the study as a whole: Sequencing and analysis were restricted to the TCR beta chain. More public clonotypes were shared among persistent patients (under 3,000) than among newly diagnosed patients (over 900). TRBV28, TRBJ1-2 and TRBJ2-5 were preferentially used in persistent disease, while TRBV20-1 and TRBJ2-1 were favored in newly diagnosed disease. The authors noted that the small sample size was a limitation that may lower accuracy. Because the primary lesion, thyroid tissue, could not be accessed, the study looked at peripheral blood alone. Compared with newly diagnosed patients, persistent Graves' disease patients had lower TCR Shannon entropy and fewer highly expanded clones, which suggests clonal expansion.

Library construction relied on multiplex PCR. Sequencing relied on an Illumina HiSeq 4000. To build TCR beta libraries, CDR3 regions were amplified by Arm-PCR using iRepertoire HTBI primers. Gel purification was performed on PCR products prior to sequencing. As for the original processing: Across samples, fewer than 70 TRBV and 12 to 15 TRBJ segments were identified and used for gene usage analysis of CDR3 amino acid clonotypes. COPE and FqMerger were used to merge filtered high-quality paired reads into contigs. Contigs were aligned with BLAST to IMGT TRBV, TRBD and TRBJ reference genes, and CDR3 was defined per IMGT. Highly expanded clones were defined as clonotypes with a frequency above 0.1%. Repertoire diversity was measured by Shannon entropy, and V-J evenness by the Gini coefficient. A clonotype was considered public if more than one individual shared it. TCRdb's own reprocessing of the public reads used fastp at Q25 and MiXCR and kept productive beta chains. Entries are consolidated by CDR3 protein sequence, retaining the most common genes and DNA. The V and J calls and clone size come from TCRdb's table, not from the authors' own analysis. This sample holds around 420,000 distinct CDR3 sequences; about 15% were observed only once. Approximately 7.8% of the sample belongs to the ten largest clones.

These data were likewise used in another study, on T cells in Graves' hyperthyroidism and ophthalmopathy. The second study, in turn, reports: Stable Graves' hyperthyroidism was defined as the absence of progression to ophthalmopathy over 18 months of follow-up. Hyperthyroidism patients were newly diagnosed, with disease duration under 2 months, and aged 18 to 65 years. Exclusion was applied to patients with uncontrolled infections, other autoimmune diseases, pregnancy or lactation. Diagnoses were based on clinical symptoms, serum thyroxine and TRAb, thyroid ultrasound and orbital computed tomography. For the first round of RT-PCR on the TCR CDR3, the HTBI primer set was used together with the Qiagen OneStep RT-PCR kit. Most expanded thyroid clonotypes (frequency above 0.001) were also found in blood, which suggests that blood repertoires may mirror thyroid immune responses. A 13 V-J signature model separated ophthalmopathy from stable hyperthyroidism, with just over 85% sensitivity and roughly 81% specificity in cross-validation and 80%/75% in testing. In validation, the model predicted progression to ophthalmopathy with 55% to 71% sensitivity and approximately 74% specificity, a median of about 6 months before onset. To identify TCR V-J signatures that set the groups apart, the researchers used a discovery cohort of 100 patients, made up of 43 with Graves' ophthalmopathy and some 58 with stable Graves' hyperthyroidism. Prospective prediction of ophthalmopathy was tested in an independent validation cohort consisting of 18 to 20 hyperthyroidism patients and some 17 patients who later progressed to ophthalmopathy. For training and testing, the roughly 100 patients in the discovery cohort were randomly divided in a 7:3 ratio. The study also compared thyroid tissue and blood T-cell repertoires from about six Graves' hyperthyroidism patients. After sampling, hyperthyroidism patients received methimazole starting at 30 mg daily, and ophthalmopathy patients received high-dose intravenous methylprednisolone. Libraries were constructed in a second round of multiplex PCR, after which size selection and purification were performed. Libraries were sequenced paired-end with 100 bp reads on an Illumina HiSeq2000. SOAPnuke was used to process the raw data, with reads discarded if the reads contained adapters or uncalled bases, had a mean Phred below 15, or lacked an exact constant-primer or identifier match. COPE v1.2.5 was used to merge high-quality paired reads, and clonotypes were defined as unique nucleotide sequences. Clonotypes were aligned to IMGT TRBV, TRBD and TRBJ reference segments using MiTCR v1.1. Analysis was restricted to V-J combinations with a frequency above 0.0001, which covered 98% to 99.2% of repertoires. The TCS score was defined as F50 (clonal expansion) divided by E x V (chaos), with BLOSUM62-based TCRdist calculated between CDR3 peptides within each V-J. Welch's t-statistics and random forest reduced 450 to 600 V-J features to under 15, which were used in a naive Bayes classifier (R e1071). No statistical method was used to set the sample size in advance, and investigators knew the group allocation. The paper reports TCR Vbeta CDR3 sequencing of over 120 peripheral blood samples: around 45 ophthalmopathy, some 80 hyperthyroidism and about 17 progressor patients.

This receptor was obtained from a woman in her thirties or forties with Graves disease. Donor details come from another sample of the same person, matched by shared clones. The chain couples TRBV15 to TRBJ1-1, with no reliable assignment of the D segment. The sample was peripheral blood mononuclear cells (PBMCs), taken at new diagnosis, from a patient treated with antithyroid drugs. The DNA reads TGTGCCACCAGCAGAGGTCTCGAGAGGGCTAGGTTGAGAGCTTTCTTT. This sequence encodes CATSRGLERARLRAFF. The variable domain in full, with residues beyond the CDR3 obtained from the reference TRBV15 and TRBJ1-1 genes, is DAMVIQNPRYQVTQFGKPVTLSCSQTLNHNVMYWYQQKSSQAPKLLFHYYDKDFNNEADTPDNFQSRRPNTSFCFLDIRSPGLGDTAMYLCATSRGLERARLRAFFGQGTRLTVV.